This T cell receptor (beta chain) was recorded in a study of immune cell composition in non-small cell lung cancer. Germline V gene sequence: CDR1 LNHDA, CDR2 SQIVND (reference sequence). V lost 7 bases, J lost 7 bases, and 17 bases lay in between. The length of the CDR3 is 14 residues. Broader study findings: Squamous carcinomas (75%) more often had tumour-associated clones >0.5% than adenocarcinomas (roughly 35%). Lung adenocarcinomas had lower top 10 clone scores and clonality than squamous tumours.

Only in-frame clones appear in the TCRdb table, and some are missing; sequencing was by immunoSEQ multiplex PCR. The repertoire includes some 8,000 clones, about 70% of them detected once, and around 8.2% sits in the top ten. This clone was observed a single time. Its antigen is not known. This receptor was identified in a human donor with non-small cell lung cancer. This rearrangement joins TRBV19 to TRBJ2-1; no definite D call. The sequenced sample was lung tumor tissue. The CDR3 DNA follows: TGTGCCAGTAAAGGCAGCGATTATCTTAATGAGCAGTTCTTC. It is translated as CASKGSDYLNEQFF.